This T cell receptor beta chain was observed in a study of cytomegalovirus exposure and HLA in healthy donors. Study-wide results and caveats: TCR beta V segments were, for the most part, productive about 87% or about 30% of the time in an earlier analysis.

PCR primers comprised 60 Vbeta and 13 Jbeta primers. Only in-frame clones appear in the TCRdb table, and some are missing; sequencing was by immunoSEQ multiplex PCR. The sample gives 80,000 to 95,000 clones, around 78% of which show up once; under 7% is in the top ten. Germline V CDR1 and CDR2: SGHVS, FQNEAQ. The ends lost 4 bases at V and 8 bases at J; junction bases unmatched: 8. The CDR3 length is 15 residues. With regard to this clone: Its target is not known.

The TCR comes from a man younger than 30 in good health and CMV-seropositive. Sequencing was done on a sample of PBMCs. The chain is built from TRBV7-8 and TRBJ1-4; 9 bases are shared with TRBD1. The CDR3 loop reads CASSSRQGVAEKLFF. DNA for the CDR3: TGTGCCAGCAGCTCTCGACAGGGGGTTGCGGAAAAACTGTTTTTT.